This record looks at one T cell receptor beta chain sequence and its context. Within its sample, this clonotype is medium-sized (0.01 to 0.1%). Its antigen is not yet known. No per-base quality is available; no much larger clone lies one base away. This entry comes from a study of spatial heterogeneity in lung cancer (dated by TCRdb to between 2019 and 2020). With respect to the entire study: Beta-chain transcripts were consistently detected in greater numbers than alpha-chain transcripts, which likely reflects a higher abundance of beta-chain transcripts. In tumor regions, TCR transcript counts showed a strong correlation with a T cell transcriptional module score from matched bulk RNA-seq. In the raw uncorrected reads, each unique combination of TCR and UMI appeared more than ten times on average. TCR alpha and beta repertoires were quantitatively compared across multiple tumor regions, matched nontumor lung and blood in non-small cell lung cancer. Nonsynonymous mutation counts, determined by whole-exome sequencing of tumor tissue, were related to TCR repertoire features. At surgery, both alpha and beta chains were TCR-sequenced in some 220 tumor regions, 63 to 80 matched nontumor lung samples and a few dozen PBMC samples. Findings and caveats that apply to the study as a whole: A correlation was observed between the number of expanded intratumoral alpha and beta TCRs and the tumor nonsynonymous mutation count. TCR-seq was estimated to cover only roughly 7% of tumor T cells for alpha chains and roughly 12% for beta chains. Additional single-cell paired TCR alpha and beta sequencing was considered necessary to confirm, at a functional level, the hypothesis that regional TCRs recognize regional mutations. Counts of ubiquitous and regional expanded TCRs correlated with counts of ubiquitous and regional nonsynonymous mutations, respectively.

The time point label for this specimen denotes: sample taken at primary tumor resection. Samples were obtained from about 69 patients with early-stage, untreated non-small cell lung cancer from the lung TRACERx cohort. For TCR sequencing, whole RNA was extracted from tumor and nontumor lung tissue, or from cryopreserved PBMC samples, and no cell sorting was done. Patients were selected for TCR sequencing only if sufficient RNA was available from at least two tumor regions. Before selection, tumor and adjacent nontumor lung specimens were reviewed by a lung pathologist. The library was obtained by 5' RACE. For sequencing, a NextSeq 500 was employed. To allow correction of PCR and sequencing errors, the TCR library protocol tagged every TCR cDNA molecule with a unique molecular identifier. The authors' pipeline ran thus. Decombinator tools were used for TCR identification, UMI-based error correction and CDR3 extraction. Expanded TCRs were defined as those above a frequency of 2 per 1,000, corresponding to the top 1% of the tumor frequency distribution. Expanded tumor TCRs statistically deemed absent (corrected P<0.05) from at least one tumor region were classed as regional, and all other expanded tumor TCRs were classed as ubiquitous. Rényi diversity was computed with the R vegan package after subsampling each repertoire 100 times to 5,000 TCRs. CDR3 similarity networks were built from amino acid triplet string-kernel similarity, connecting CDR3s with pairwise similarity above 0.82. TCRdb handled the public reads itself, with Q25 trimming in fastp and clone calling in MiXCR, and kept productive beta chains. Each CDR3 protein gets just one entry, which takes the most common genes and DNA from the rows behind it. TCRdb, not the original authors, processed these V and J calls. The sample contains about 3,300 distinct CDR3 sequences, more than 6.5% of them found a single time. The ten most abundant clones make up 15% to 17% of the sample.

There are 19 amino acids in the CDR3, from cysteine to phenylalanine inclusive. Only the CDR3 region is kept as DNA, spanning 57 bases read in frame from base 1. CDR1 SGHTA and CDR2 FQGTGA were looked up in the germline V gene. Relative to germline, V is 1 base shorter and J is 0 bases shorter, with 19 bases between their ends. The receptor comes from a male donor with early-stage non-small cell lung cancer. The sequencing used lung tumor tissue, collected at surgery. The V and J genes are TRBV7-3 and TRBJ2-1, with the D gene not confidently named. The CDR3 region reads CASSLRPYGPLSSYNEQFF. The nucleotides read TGTGCCAGCAGCTTAAGACCATATGGACCCCTGAGCTCCTACAATGAGCAGTTCTTC. Outside the CDR3, residues come from the reference TRBV7-3 and TRBJ2-1 proteins, so the full variable domain is: GAGVSQTPSNKVTEKGKYVELRCDPISGHTALYWYRQSLGQGPEFLIYFQGTGAADDSGLPNDRFFAVRPEGSVSTLKIQRTERGDSAVYLCASSLRPYGPLSSYNEQFFGPGTRLTVL.